Sequencing of this T cell receptor (beta chain) was carried out in a study of blood T cells in healthy people across ages. Overall study results and limits: More naive CD4+ cells and higher diversity were found in long-lived than in aged donors. With donor CMV status unknown, expanded clonotype changes were possibly confounded.

The CDR3 spans 12 residues. V was pared by 5 bases and J by 4 bases, with 11 bases between. Germline CDR1 and CDR2: DFQATT and SNEGSKA (reference sequence). As regards this clonotype: Antigen specificity is unknown.

For the second PCR, which ran for roughly 6 to 11 cycles, a sample-barcoded 5' primer and a J-beta primer mix were used. Each cDNA molecule received a tag from a template-switch adaptor that had 12 random nucleotides. TCRdb recomputed calls from the 5' RACE reads with MiXCR, one row per CDR3 protein. The sample includes about 800,000 distinct CDR3 sequences, 46% seen only once; the top ten take 15% to 20%. Each individual donor underwent a draw of approximately 9.8 milliliters of peripheral blood. This clonotype originated in a man at least 80 years old in good health. Sequencing input: blood. The genes are TRBV20-1 and TRBJ1-2, with D unclear. CDR3 protein: CSAQTLTYGYTF. The CDR3 bases are TGCAGTGCTCAGACGCTAACCTATGGCTACACCTTC.